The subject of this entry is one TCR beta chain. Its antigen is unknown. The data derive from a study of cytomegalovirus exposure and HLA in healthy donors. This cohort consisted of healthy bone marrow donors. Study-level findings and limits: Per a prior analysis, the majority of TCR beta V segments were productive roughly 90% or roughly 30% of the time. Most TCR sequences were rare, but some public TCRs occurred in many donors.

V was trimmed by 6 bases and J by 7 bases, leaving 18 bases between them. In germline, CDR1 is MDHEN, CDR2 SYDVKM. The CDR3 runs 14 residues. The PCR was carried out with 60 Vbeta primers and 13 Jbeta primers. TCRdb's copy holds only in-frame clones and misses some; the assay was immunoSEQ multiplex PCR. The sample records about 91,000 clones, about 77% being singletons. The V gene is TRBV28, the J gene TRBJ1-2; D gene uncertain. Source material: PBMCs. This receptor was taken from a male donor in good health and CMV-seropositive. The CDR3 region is CASRTGEKTGGYTF. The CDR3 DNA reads TGTGCCAGCAGAACCGGGGAAAAAACGGGTGGCTACACCTTC.